The source of this TCR beta chain is a study of blood T cells in healthy people across ages. Then a second PCR, running roughly 7 to 11 cycles, was carried out with a sample-barcoded 5' primer and a J-beta primer mix. Through a template-switch adaptor with 12 random nucleotides, each cDNA molecule received a tag. TCRdb called the 5' RACE reads again in MiXCR, with one record for every CDR3 protein. In the table there are 600,000 or so distinct CDR3 sequences, around 31% of which are singletons. This clonotype appeared many times. This receptor was obtained from a woman over 75 in good health. Sequencing was performed on blood.

The CDR3 DNA reads TGCGCCAGCAGCCAAGAACAGGGGGGGCTCTACGAGCAGTACTTC. This codes for CASSQEQGGLYEQYF. The rearrangement links TRBV4-1 to TRBJ2-7, with TRBD1 as a possible D gene (8 bases). The CDR3 totals 15 residues. V was cut by 0 bases and J by 3 bases, with 12 bases left in between. Germline V lookup: CDR1 MGHRA, CDR2 YSYEKL.